A single sample is the source of the 14 T cell receptor beta chains below, sequenced in a study of T cell repertoires in cytomegalovirus infection. From the reads, TCRdb called clonotypes with MiXCR, one entry per CDR3 protein. The data contain roughly 760,000 distinct CDR3 sequences, less than 40% of them singletons. Sequenced input: PBMCs. Receptors originate from a human donor in good health (CMV status not recorded). Some clones in this sample may be carry-over from other donors' samples.

V gene TRBV20-1 combines with J gene TRBJ1-5; no firm D call. The germline gives CDR1 DFQATT, CDR2 SNEGSKA (reference sequence). Trimming shortened V by 8 bases and J by 1 base, and 18 bases separated the two germline ends. This CDR3 comprises 15 residues. The CDR3 here is CSSGRVGVSNQPQHF. CDR3 sequence (DNA): TGCAGTTCTGGACGGGTGGGAGTCAGCAATCAGCCCCAGCATTTT.

This clonotype was seen a few times. The genes are TRBV27 and TRBJ1-5; 9 bases line up with TRBD1. The V segment lost 4 bases and the J segment 6 bases; nucleotides outside the gene matches: 7. The CDR3 loop spans 15 amino acids. CDR1 is MNHEY and CDR2 is SMNVEV in the germline V gene (reference sequence). CDR3 loop: CASSSPGQGGQPQHF. The CDR3 DNA reads as TGTGCCAGCAGTTCGCCGGGACAGGGAGGTCAGCCCCAGCATTTT.

This chain connects TRBV2 to TRBJ2-4; TRBD2 agrees at 8 bases. After removal of 10 bases from V and 2 bases from J, the junction contained 10 bases not matched to a gene. The CDR3 covers 15 residues. Germline V gives CDR1 SNHLY, CDR2 FYNNEI. This CDR3 is CATADRGGSKNIQYF. CDR3 DNA: TGTGCCACAGCCGATCGGGGGGGCTCCAAAAACATTCAGTACTTC.

J is TRBJ2-1 and V is TRBV27; 8 nucleotides align to TRBD1. The trim removed 3 bases at V and 9 bases at J, leaving 7 bases unmatched. The CDR3 spans 14 residues. The V gene's germline CDR1 is MNHEY and CDR2 SMNVEV (reference sequence). The CDR3 region has the DNA TGTGCCAGCAGTTTGACGGACAGGGCCCGTGAGCAGTTCTTC. This codes for CASSLTDRAREQFF.

CDR3 sequence (DNA): TGTGCCAGCAATCCGCCCGGGACTAGCGGGAACAATGAGCAGTTCTTC. This codes for CASNPPGTSGNNEQFF. This rearrangement joins TRBV27 to TRBJ2-1, with 13 bases identical to TRBD2. The CDR3 sequence is 16 residues long. With V trimmed by 7 bases and J by 5 bases, 8 bases remained unmatched. In germline, CDR1 is MNHEY, CDR2 SMNVEV (reference sequence).

This clonotype has just a few counts. V usage is TRBV7-8 and J usage is TRBJ2-5, with 13 positions matching TRBD2. V shed 5 bases, J shed 0 bases, and the junction held 6 bases outside the gene matches. The germline gives CDR1 SGHVS, CDR2 FQNEAQ. The CDR3 consists of 17 residues. DNA of the CDR3: TGTGCCAGCAGCCGGACTAGCGGGAGTGGGTACCAAGAGACCCAGTACTTC. Protein sequence: CASSRTSGSGYQETQYF.

The genes are TRBV27 and TRBJ2-2; D not resolved. The CDR3 has 15 residues. Germline-derived CDR1 and CDR2 are MNHEY and SMNVEV (reference sequence). Trimming stripped 0 bases from V and 4 bases from J, with 9 bases between. The CDR3 reads CASSLSTRFTGELFF. The CDR3 coding sequence is TGTGCCAGCAGTTTATCGACCCGGTTCACCGGGGAGCTGTTTTTT.

The chain links TRBV27 to TRBJ1-4; possibly TRBD1 for D (5 bases). The CDR3 totals 18 residues. The V end was cut by 10 bases, the J end by 0 bases, with 24 bases between. Germline V gene sequence: CDR1 MNHEY, CDR2 SMNVEV (reference sequence). The CDR3 DNA sequence: TGTGCCACCGCCGTTGGGACTTCGCTCTTCGCAACTAATGAAAAACTGTTTTTT. Protein product: CATAVGTSLFATNEKLFF.

The chain has TRBV7-2 and TRBJ2-1; a possible D gene is TRBD1 (6 bases). Trimming removed 7 bases at V and 3 bases at J, with 19 bases between. The CDR3 sequence is 16 residues long. Germline V gene sequence: CDR1 SGHTA, CDR2 FQGNSA. The CDR3: CASTITGTILYNEQFF. As DNA, the CDR3 is TGTGCCAGCACCATAACAGGGACCATCCTCTACAATGAGCAGTTCTTC.

The rearrangement links TRBV10-3 to TRBJ2-7; D gene ambiguous. Per germline, CDR1 ENHRY and CDR2 SYGVKD. V lost 10 bases, J lost 1 base, and 14 bases lay in between. The CDR3 runs 13 residues. CDR3 in amino acids: CATKDSGSYEQYF. The DNA for the CDR3 is TGTGCCACCAAAGACTCAGGATCCTACGAGCAGTACTTC.

This clonotype was detected many times. The genes are TRBV7-9 and TRBJ1-1; the D gene is possibly TRBD1 (6 bases). The germline gives CDR1 SEHNR, CDR2 FQNEAQ (reference sequence). The CDR3 extends over 15 amino acids. V was clipped by 4 bases and J by 0 bases, with 12 bases between them. The CDR3 DNA follows: TGTGCCAGCAGCTCCTGGGGGCGGATGAACACTGAAGCTTTCTTT. It codes for CASSSWGRMNTEAFF.

The chain uses TRBV6-8 and TRBJ2-2; 7 nucleotides align to TRBD2. The V segment lost 10 bases and the J segment 5 bases; nucleotides outside the gene matches: 7. This CDR3 is 13 amino acids long. Per the germline V gene, CDR1 is MNHGY and CDR2 is SAAAGT. This CDR3 is CATCPGGTGELFF. The CDR3, as DNA: TGTGCCACTTGTCCGGGGGGTACCGGGGAGCTGTTTTTT.

The chain is built from TRBV20-1 and TRBJ1-6; 7 bases map to TRBD1. The CDR3 is 18 amino acids. V lost 0 bases and J lost 5; bases outside the gene matches: 13. The germline CDR1 and CDR2 sequences are DFQATT and SNEGSKA (reference sequence). This CDR3 reads CSARDFRTGTSDNSPLHF. The CDR3 DNA is TGCAGTGCTAGAGATTTCAGGACAGGCACCTCTGATAATTCACCCCTCCACTTT.

This clonotype appeared a few times. The rearrangement links TRBV28 to TRBJ2-1; TRBD2 matches at 10 bases. The CDR3 runs 16 residues. V shed 7 bases, J shed 6 bases, and the junction held 12 bases outside the gene matches. Germline loops: CDR1 MDHEN, CDR2 SYDVKM. CDR3 sequence (DNA): TGTGCCAGCACCCCCACCGGGACTAGCGCCCTCAATGAGCAGTTCTTC. Its translation: CASTPTGTSALNEQFF. The variable domain in full, completed from reference TRBV28 and TRBJ2-1, reads DVKVTQSSRYLVKRTGEKVFLECVQDMDHENMFWYRQDPGLGLRLIYFSYDVKMKEKGDIPEGYSVSREKKERFSLILESASTNQTSMYLCASTPTGTSALNEQFFGPGTRLTVL.